This is a list of T cell receptor beta chains from one sample in a study of beta chain bispecific antibodies for T cell cancers. TCRdb analysed the 5' RACE reads with MiXCR anew, one entry per CDR3 protein. The profile shows just over 20,000 distinct CDR3 sequences, less than 3% of them singletons. Their recognized antigens are unknown. The sample was healthy donor T cells cultured with leukemia cells. The receptors were gathered from a human donor in good health. Some clones in this sample may be carry-over from other donors' samples. Each CDR3 is given with its conserved first and last residue. D genes are given only for firm matches. The size entry is marked missing in some rows and otherwise reads once, few, many or a size class.

size	D	V	J	CDR3	DNA
many	-	TRBV11-2	TRBJ2-7	CASSLQTLVYEQYF	TGTGCCAGCAGCTTGCAAACACTAGTATATGAGCAGTACTTC
many	-	TRBV5-1	TRBJ1-4	CASSWTTTNEKLFF	TGCGCCAGCAGCTGGACAACAACTAATGAAAAACTGTTTTTT
many	TRBD1	TRBV20-1	TRBJ2-7	CSAKPTGTGGWEQYF	TGCAGTGCTAAGCCCACCGGGACAGGGGGCTGGGAGCAGTACTTC
many	TRBD2	TRBV27	TRBJ2-1	CASSLYSGGLGYNEQFF	TGTGCCAGCAGTCTGTATAGCGGGGGCCTAGGGTACAATGAGCAGTTCTTC
many	TRBD1	TRBV7-9	TRBJ1-6	CASSLQGDRINSPLHF	TGTGCCAGCAGCTTACAGGGGGACAGAATAAATTCACCCCTCCACTTT
many	-	TRBV28	TRBJ2-3	CASSLLRGYTDTQYF	TGTGCCAGCAGTTTATTGAGGGGGTACACAGATACGCAGTATTTT
many	TRBD1	TRBV19	TRBJ1-5	CASRLGQTNQPQHF	TGTGCCAGTAGGCTGGGACAGACAAATCAGCCCCAGCATTTT
many	-	TRBV5-1	TRBJ2-6	CASSLGTGANVLTF	TGCGCCAGCAGCTTGGGTACTGGGGCCAACGTCCTGACTTTC
few	-	TRBV19	TRBJ1-1	CASTSTEAFF	TGTGCCAGTACTTCCACTGAAGCTTTCTTT
many	TRBD2	TRBV7-3	TRBJ2-3	CASSSGGVYTPSTDTQYF	TGTGCCAGCAGTAGCGGGGGAGTATATACCCCTAGCACAGATACGCAGTATTTT
many	-	TRBV7-7	TRBJ2-5	CASSPPGQQETQYF	TGTGCCAGCAGCCCCCCGGGGCAGCAAGAGACCCAGTACTTC
many	-	TRBV14	TRBJ2-7	CASSQDMGAYEQYF	TGTGCCAGCAGCCAAGATATGGGGGCGTACGAGCAGTACTTC
many	-	TRBV10-3	TRBJ1-2	CAISETPGTGYGYTF	TGTGCCATCAGTGAGACACCCGGGACGGGCTATGGCTACACCTTC
-	TRBD1	TRBV6-5	TRBJ1-2	CASRGLQGYGYTF	TGTGCCAGCAGAGGATTACAGGGGTATGGCTACACCTTC
-	TRBD1	TRBV4-2	TRBJ2-1	CASSQGTGGNEQFF	TGTGCCAGCAGCCAAGGGACAGGGGGGAATGAGCAGTTCTTC
many	-	TRBV5-1	TRBJ2-3	CASSQDRYTQYF	TGCGCCAGCAGCCAAGATAGGTATACGCAGTATTTT
many	TRBD1	TRBV7-3	TRBJ2-2	CASSLTGTGDGELFF	TGTGCCAGCAGCTTAACCGGGACAGGCGACGGGGAGCTGTTTTTT
medium-sized	TRBD2	TRBV29-1	TRBJ2-1	CSVWLAGGGYNEQFF	TGCAGCGTTTGGCTAGCGGGGGGCGGATACAATGAGCAGTTCTTC
many	-	TRBV2	TRBJ2-7	CASSWSGEQYF	TGTGCCAGCAGTTGGTCGGGCGAGCAGTACTTC
medium-sized	-	TRBV28	TRBJ2-2	CASSPRQYTGELFF	TGTGCCAGCAGTCCAAGACAGTACACCGGGGAGCTGTTTTTT
-	-	TRBV19	TRBJ2-7	CASSNPGAHYEQYF	TGTGCCAGTAGTAACCCGGGGGCCCACTACGAGCAGTACTTC
many	TRBD1	TRBV9	TRBJ1-2	CASTGTAYGYTF	TGTGCCAGCACCGGGACAGCTTATGGCTACACCTTC
many	TRBD2	TRBV10-3	TRBJ2-1	CAIRTGTSGGSSYNEQFF	TGTGCCATCAGAACCGGGACTAGCGGGGGAAGCTCCTACAATGAGCAGTTCTTC
many	TRBD1	TRBV28	TRBJ2-7	CASSYRGSASYEQYF	TGTGCCAGCAGTTACAGGGGGAGTGCTTCCTACGAGCAGTACTTC
medium-sized	-	TRBV5-1	TRBJ2-7	CASSTVSYEQYF	TGCGCCAGCAGCACAGTGTCCTACGAGCAGTACTTC
many	-	TRBV7-3	TRBJ2-1	CASSLILASYNEQFF	TGTGCCAGCAGCCTCATCCTGGCCTCCTACAATGAGCAGTTCTTC
-	-	TRBV5-1	TRBJ1-2	CASSLDVGRSGGYTF	TGCGCCAGCAGCTTGGACGTGGGCAGGTCGGGTGGCTACACCTTC
many	TRBD1	TRBV3-1	TRBJ2-7	CASSQVRTGSYEQYF	TGTGCCAGCAGCCAAGTGCGGACAGGATCCTACGAGCAGTACTTC
many	TRBD1	TRBV3-1	TRBJ2-2	CASSQPGQGAIVFTGELFF	TGTGCCAGCAGCCAACCGGGACAGGGGGCGATTGTCTTCACCGGGGAGCTGTTTTTT
many	-	TRBV6-5	TRBJ2-3	CASSYSNPSTDTQYF	TGTGCCAGCAGTTACTCGAACCCTAGCACAGATACGCAGTATTTT
few	TRBD1	TRBV30	TRBJ1-6	CAWSPPTGYNSPLHF	TGTGCCTGGAGTCCCCCGACAGGGTACAATTCACCCCTCCACTTT
-	-	TRBV5-1	TRBJ1-2	CASSLDTGVNYGYTF	TGCGCCAGCAGCTTGGATACAGGTGTTAACTATGGCTACACCTTC
many	TRBD1	TRBV7-8	TRBJ1-4	CASSSRTGYGEKLFF	TGTGCCAGCAGCTCCCGGACAGGGTACGGTGAAAAACTGTTTTTT
few	TRBD2	TRBV6-1	TRBJ2-7	CASSETSGGYEQYF	TGTGCCAGCAGTGAAACTAGCGGGGGGTACGAGCAGTACTTC
many	TRBD2	TRBV20-1	TRBJ2-5	CSAESSGGLETQYF	TGCAGTGCTGAATCTAGCGGGGGTTTGGAGACCCAGTACTTC
many	-	TRBV3-1	TRBJ2-7	CASSQGPSTLYEQYF	TGTGCCAGCAGCCAAGGCCCCTCCACCCTCTACGAGCAGTACTTC
many	-	TRBV4-1	TRBJ2-1	CASSQDLDGSNEQFF	TGCGCCAGCAGCCAAGATCTGGACGGCTCCAATGAGCAGTTCTTC
many	TRBD1	TRBV7-2	TRBJ2-6	CASSLVGDSLSGANVLTF	TGTGCCAGCAGCTTAGTTGGGGACAGTCTGTCTGGGGCCAACGTCCTGACTTTC
many	TRBD2	TRBV5-4	TRBJ2-1	CASSFGSGGGYNEQFF	TGTGCCAGCAGCTTTGGTAGCGGGGGCGGATACAATGAGCAGTTCTTC
-	-	TRBV7-3	TRBJ2-1	CASSLSVPSEQFF	TGTGCCAGCAGCTTATCGGTTCCTTCCGAGCAGTTCTTC
many	-	TRBV20-1	TRBJ1-2	CSASRTDGYTF	TGCAGTGCTAGTAGGACAGATGGCTACACCTTC
-	TRBD1	TRBV7-2	TRBJ1-1	CASSSGQGYTEAFF	TGTGCCAGCAGCTCGGGACAGGGATACACTGAAGCTTTCTTT
-	-	TRBV27	TRBJ2-1	CASSLWSSYNEQFF	TGTGCCAGCAGTCTTTGGTCCTCCTACAATGAGCAGTTCTTC
many	TRBD2	TRBV6-6	TRBJ2-1	CASSSGLAGAPSGEQFF	TGTGCCAGCAGTTCGGGACTAGCGGGGGCGCCCTCAGGGGAGCAGTTCTTC
many	-	TRBV30	TRBJ1-6	CAWSVHNSPLHF	TGTGCCTGGAGTGTACATAATTCACCCCTCCACTTT
many	-	TRBV4-2	TRBJ2-7	CASSQDLQLASEQYF	TGTGCCAGCAGCCAAGATCTCCAACTAGCCAGCGAGCAGTACTTC
few	-	TRBV28	TRBJ1-6	CASSLVQGWALGNSPLHF	TGTGCCAGCAGTTTGGTACAGGGTTGGGCTCTGGGTAATTCACCCCTCCACTTT
many	-	TRBV20-1	TRBJ2-1	CSARGLSSYNEQFF	TGCAGTGCTAGGGGGCTAAGCTCCTACAATGAGCAGTTCTTC
few	-	TRBV19	TRBJ2-1	CASSMIRANEQFF	TGTGCCAGTAGTATGATCCGGGCTAATGAGCAGTTCTTC
-	TRBD1	TRBV19	TRBJ2-7	CASSASMGQFYEQYF	TGTGCCAGTAGTGCTTCTATGGGACAGTTCTACGAGCAGTACTTC
many	TRBD2	TRBV27	TRBJ2-1	CASSSPGGLAGVNEQFF	TGTGCCAGCAGTTCACCCGGCGGACTAGCGGGAGTAAATGAGCAGTTCTTC
many	-	TRBV4-1	TRBJ1-1	CASSGVTGPVGEAFF	TGCGCCAGCAGCGGAGTCACAGGGCCGGTTGGTGAAGCTTTCTTT
many	TRBD1	TRBV7-9	TRBJ2-5	CASSRGTGDLETQYF	TGTGCCAGCAGCCGCGGGACAGGGGATTTGGAGACCCAGTACTTC
few	-	TRBV20-1	TRBJ1-4	CSASRAPEKLFF	TGCAGTGCTTCCCGGGCCCCGGAAAAACTGTTTTTT
many	TRBD1	TRBV29-1	TRBJ2-7	CSVDLGGRGLSYEQYF	TGCAGCGTTGACCTCGGGGGCAGGGGGCTCTCCTACGAGCAGTACTTC